This paragraph covers one TCR beta chain sequence. Its binding antigen is unknown. Base quality data are lacking; no much larger clone is found one base away. A second Seattle source provided samples from volunteer blood donors who had recovered from COVID-19. Each collaborating institution followed its own protocols to collect whole blood in K2EDTA tubes. For TCRbeta analysis, collaborators shipped samples as frozen whole blood, isolated PBMCs, or DNA extracted from either of those sample types. CDR1 SNHLY and CDR2 FYNNEI were looked up in the germline V gene. Trimmed from V: 6 bases; trimmed from J: 5 bases; junction bases lacking a gene match: 7. From the cysteine up to the phenylalanine, the CDR3 has a length of 14 residues. Kept here is only the CDR3 DNA, which spans 42 bases and is read in frame from base 1. The immunoSEQ Assay, a bias-controlled multiplex PCR, was used to amplify TCRbeta CDR3 regions from genomic DNA. The published analysis was carried out like this. Within the assay, amplification of reference gene primers was used to estimate how many nucleated cells each sample contained. Sequence reads were collapsed and filtered to measure the absolute abundance of every unique TCRbeta CDR3 rearrangement. For each sample, productive Simpson clonality was calculated as the square root of Simpson's diversity index across productive rearrangements. TCRdb provides this immuneACCESS table in a form limited to in-frame rearrangements. Some clones are lacking; in checked studies, under half of them reflect an unresolved V gene, and why the rest are absent is not known. The V and J calls and the clone size are those of that table, but D and trimming were determined from the DNA. This sample gives hundreds of thousands of clones in total; roughly 87% of them show up just once. Roughly 2% of the sample goes to the ten largest clones.

The sample comes from a study of blood T cell repertoires in COVID-19 (TCRdb year 2020). For context, the study as a whole: Samples from collaborators originated in the United States, Italy and Spain and spanned both the acute and convalescent phases of COVID-19. The material from the prospective study consisted of cDNA or gDNA derived from T cells, B-cell-depleted T cells, or PBMCs. Subjects who had been exposed to COVID-19, were actively infected with it, or had recovered from it provided the deeply sampled blood TCRbeta repertoires that made up the dataset. The repertoires were released in a freely available public database intended as a resource for research on the immune response to SARS-CoV-2. The samples were drawn from two sources: the first 160 participants of the ongoing ImmuneRACE study, and 1,254 subjects contributed by 6 global collaborators. Nearly every sample came with metadata listing a de-identified subject ID, COVID-19 status, age in years and sex. Where HLA class I and class II types were available, the types were taken from metadata supplied by the sample provider, not from assay-based typing. General findings and caveats noted by the study authors: The amount of clinical and demographic metadata varied by source and participant and was provided uncurated.

The rearranged segments are TRBV2 and TRBJ2-1, with 7 junctional bases fitting TRBD2. The sequencing input was peripheral blood. The receptor was isolated from a woman between 45 and 65 years old who had recovered from COVID-19. The nucleotide sequence reads as follows: TGTGCCAGCAGAAGAGGGAGGGCCGACAATGAGCAGTTCTTC. Its protein is CASRRGRADNEQFF.